The 12 T cell receptor beta chains listed next were all sequenced from one sample in a study of T-cell reconstitution after alpha-beta-depleted transplantation in children. Researchers prepared the TCRbeta library using unique molecular identifiers, the study reports. From the PCR reads, TCRdb called clonotypes with MiXCR, one entry per CDR3 protein. The data hold about 120,000 distinct CDR3 sequences, with around 10% observed a single time. Sequencing used PBMCs from the stem cell graft donor, obtained from the stem cell graft. Source of these receptors: a human donor who donated a stem cell graft to a child with acute lymphoblastic leukemia.

The chain couples TRBV7-2 to TRBJ2-2; possibly TRBD2 for D (6 bases). CDR3 size: 14 residues. The germline V and J ends were trimmed by 7 bases and 7 bases, with 16 bases remaining between them. Germline V gene data show CDR1 as SGHTA and CDR2 as FQGNSA. In DNA form, the CDR3 reads TGTGCCAGCATCCGAGGAGGGAACGGCGGGGAGCTGTTTTTT. Residues: CASIRGGNGGELFF.

This clonotype appeared many times. This rearrangement joins TRBV19 to TRBJ1-3; D gene ambiguous. CDR3 length: 14 residues. The germline V gene encodes CDR1 LNHDA and CDR2 SQIVND (reference sequence). V was shortened by 4 bases and J by 3 bases, with 10 bases between the two germline ends. CDR3 in amino acids: CASSTSGGGNTIYF. The CDR3 DNA sequence: TGTGCCAGTAGTACCTCGGGAGGTGGAAACACCATATATTTT.

This clonotype was detected ten times or more. DNA for the CDR3: TGCGCCAGCAGCCACCAAGGGGGTTACCAAGAGACCCAGTACTTC. It codes for CASSHQGGYQETQYF. The chain carries TRBV5-1 and TRBJ2-5; TRBD1 is a possible D gene (6 bases). The CDR3 consists of 15 residues. Germline CDR1 reads SGHRS; CDR2 reads YFSETQ. The V end was cut by 4 bases, the J end by 0 bases, with 13 bases between.

This clonotype was observed many times. The V and J genes are TRBV11-2 and TRBJ2-5, with 7 bases fitting TRBD1. The CDR3 totals 15 residues. V was pared by 5 bases and J by 4 bases, with 10 bases of the junction left unmatched. Germline CDR1 is SGHAT and CDR2 is FQNNGV. CDR3 coding DNA: TGTGCCAGCAGCCCTACCGGGACAGCAGGAGAGACCCAGTACTTC. Its protein is CASSPTGTAGETQYF.

This clonotype was seen repeatedly, ten times or more. The chain carries TRBV27 and TRBJ2-2; D may correspond to TRBD1 or TRBD2 (5 bases each). This CDR3 contains 15 residues. Trimming pared 3 bases from V and 1 base from J, leaving 9 bases between. Germline V gene sequence: CDR1 MNHEY, CDR2 SMNVEV (reference sequence). CDR3 nucleotide sequence: TGTGCCAGCAGTTTTTTTGGGGGGAACACCGGGGAGCTGTTTTTT. Its translation is CASSFFGGNTGELFF.

This clonotype was counted ten times or more. The rearrangement uses TRBV6-2 or TRBV6-3 and TRBJ1-2; D is ambiguous. The CDR3 is 14 amino acids. Between the trimmed V and J ends, which lost 5 bases and 8 bases, there was a span of 18 bases. CDR1 MNHEY and CDR2 SVGEGT come from the germline V gene. In DNA, the CDR3 is TGTGCCAGCAGTGGCGGGCAGGCCCGGAGGGGCTACACCTTC. Its protein is CASSGGQARRGYTF.

This clonotype was observed at least ten times. The gene calls are TRBV27 and TRBJ2-7; 14 nucleotides agree with TRBD2. Per the germline V gene, CDR1 is MNHEY and CDR2 is SMNVEV (reference sequence). V gave up 8 bases and J gave up 4 bases; unmatched junction bases: 7. The CDR3 is 15 amino acids. CDR3 DNA: TGTGCCAGCCAAGGACTAGCGGGGGGCTTATACGAGCAGTACTTC. Its translation: CASQGLAGGLYEQYF.

This clonotype came up many times. The rearrangement uses TRBV27 and TRBJ1-1; weak D call: TRBD1 (5 bases). Germline V lookup: CDR1 MNHEY, CDR2 SMNVEV (reference sequence). Trimming removed 5 bases from V and 7 bases from J, with 17 bases in between. The length of the CDR3 is 14 residues. The CDR3 here is CASSPTSRGGEAFF. The CDR3 nucleotides are TGTGCCAGCAGTCCTACCTCAAGGGGAGGTGAAGCTTTCTTT.

The gene calls are TRBV6-4 and TRBJ2-2; D remains ambiguous. From germline, CDR1 is MRHNA and CDR2 SNTAGT. The CDR3 is 14 amino acids. V gave up 3 bases and J gave up 5 bases, with 10 bases separating them. The CDR3: CASSDQPFTGELFF. CDR3 coding DNA: TGTGCCAGCAGTGATCAACCGTTTACCGGGGAGCTGTTTTTT.

This clonotype has a count of ten or more. This chain links TRBV6-5 with TRBJ2-4, with TRBD1 matching 10 bases. CDR1 MNHEY and CDR2 SVGAGI come from the germline V gene. V lost 6 bases to trimming and J lost 3 bases; unmatched junction nucleotides: 5. The length of the CDR3 is 15 residues. The CDR3 region has the DNA TGTGCCAGCAGGAGACAGGGGGCGGACAAAAACATTCAGTACTTC. Encoded protein: CASRRQGADKNIQYF.

In this sample, this clonotype turned up many times. The CDR3 here is CASSFRDRNTGELFF. CDR3 nucleotides: TGCGCCAGCAGCTTCCGGGACAGGAACACCGGGGAGCTGTTTTTT. The rearrangement joins TRBV5-1 to TRBJ2-2; TRBD1 aligns across 7 bases. V gave up 2 bases and J gave up 1 base; unmatched junction bases: 2. Germline V gives CDR1 SGHRS, CDR2 YFSETQ. There are 15 residues in the CDR3.

This clonotype appeared many times. The chain links TRBV6-1 to TRBJ2-2; TRBD2 is a possible D gene (7 bases). Germline V gene data show CDR1 as MNHNS and CDR2 as SASEGT. This CDR3 is built from 15 residues. V dropped 7 bases and J dropped 8 bases, with 20 bases sitting between them. CDR3 sequence reads: CASTFMGGRSGELFF. As DNA, the CDR3 is TGTGCCAGCACCTTCATGGGGGGGCGCTCGGGGGAGCTGTTTTTT.